The clone carrying this T cell receptor (beta chain) was detected only once. The PCR employed 60 Vbeta primers together with 13 Jbeta primers. Clones were read by immunoSEQ multiplex PCR, and TCRdb kept only the in-frame ones, dropping some. The sample includes around 150,000 clones, over 65% of them seen just once. These data belong to a study of cytomegalovirus exposure and HLA in healthy donors. Trimming stripped 3 bases from V and 0 bases from J, with 14 bases between. Germline V gene sequence: CDR1 SGHKS, CDR2 YYEKEE (reference sequence). This CDR3 has 16 amino acids. V gene TRBV5-5 combines with J gene TRBJ2-3; possibly TRBD2 for D (6 bases). This receptor was identified in a man aged 18 to 29 in good health and CMV-seropositive. The material sequenced was PBMCs. This CDR3 is CASSSQPGRSTDTQYF. In nucleotides, the CDR3 is TGTGCCAGCAGCTCGCAACCCGGGAGAAGCACAGATACGCAGTATTTT.